A single sample is the source of the 14 T cell receptor beta chains below, sequenced in a study of blood T cell repertoires in COVID-19 (dated by TCRdb to the early 2020s). Library construction relied on the immunoSEQ multiplex PCR assay. Drawn from immuneACCESS, this table holds only the in-frame rearrangements with V and J called that TCRdb kept. Clones are partly lost; checked studies trace under half to an unresolved V gene and leave the rest unexplained. This sample comprises 140,000 or so clones, around 79% of them detected only once. The ten largest clones capture 8.6% of the sample. The sample consisted of peripheral blood. The receptors here all came from a man aged 50-60 years with active or convalescent COVID-19.

This chain connects TRBV5-1 to TRBJ1-2; 7 bases map to TRBD1. CDR1 is SGHRS and CDR2 is YFSETQ in the germline V gene. V shed 0 bases, J shed 3 bases, and the junction held 5 bases outside the gene matches. CDR3 length: 15 residues. Here the CDR3 reads CASSLGGGEDYGYTF. The DNA of the CDR3 is TGCGCCAGCAGCTTGGGAGGGGGCGAGGACTATGGCTACACCTTC.

The J gene is TRBJ2-5, the V gene TRBV2, with D maybe TRBD2 (6 bases). Germline values: CDR1 SNHLY, CDR2 FYNNEI. The V and J ends lost 4 bases and 4 bases respectively, with 16 bases between them. The CDR3 is 15 amino acids. The CDR3 region is CASSVSGRTGETQYF. CDR3 nucleotide sequence: TGTGCCAGCAGTGTTAGCGGACGGACGGGAGAGACCCAGTACTTC.

V and J are TRBV5-1 and TRBJ1-1; no clear D. The CDR3 consists of 15 residues. With 4 bases removed from V and 5 bases from J, the gap between germline ends came to 18 bases. Germline V gene lookup returns CDR1 SGHRS and CDR2 YFSETQ. The CDR3 DNA sequence: TGCGCCAGCAGCCCGAGGGAGGGTGTAGGGACTGAAGCTTTCTTT. Protein product: CASSPREGVGTEAFF.

The chain carries TRBV11-2 and TRBJ2-7, with D perhaps matching TRBD1 (6 bases). Germline loops: CDR1 SGHAT, CDR2 FQNNGV. Trimming took 0 bases from V and 4 from J, leaving 13 bases between them. CDR3 length equals 15 residues. The CDR3 nucleotides are TGTGCCAGCAGCTTAGATCCCGCAGGGGAGTACGAGCAGTACTTC. It is translated as CASSLDPAGEYEQYF.

This chain links TRBV19 with TRBJ2-1, with D maybe TRBD1 (6 bases). The CDR3 extends over 11 amino acids. The germline V gene encodes CDR1 LNHDA and CDR2 SQIVND (reference sequence). The germline V and J ends were trimmed by 10 bases and 13 bases, with 17 bases remaining between them. The CDR3 sequence: CATSGERIQFF. The CDR3, as DNA: TGTGCCACCTCAGGGGAGCGAATTCAGTTCTTC.

This chain joins TRBV11-3 and TRBJ2-2; a weak D match, TRBD1 (6 bases). The length of the CDR3 is 12 residues. Trimming stripped 5 bases from V and 6 bases from J, with 7 bases between. CDR1 is SGHNT and CDR2 is YENEEA in the germline V gene. The CDR3 DNA sequence: TGTGCCAGCAGCCAGGGGTCCGGGGAGCTGTTTTTT. It specifies CASSQGSGELFF. Drawing the rest from reference TRBV11-3 and TRBJ2-2, the complete variable domain is EAGVVQSPRYKIIEKKQPVAFWCNPISGHNTLYWYLQNLGQGPELLIRYENEEAVDDSQLPKDRFSAERLKGVDSTLKIQPAELGDSAVYLCASSQGSGELFFGEGSRLTVL.

The V gene is TRBV21-1, the J gene TRBJ1-1; the table calls TRBD1, which could not be checked here. TRBV21-1 is shown as a pseudogene. The CDR3 is 12 amino acids. The CDR3, as DNA: TGTGCCAGCAGCCCCAGTAACACTGAAGCTTTCTTT. Residues: CASSPSNTEAFF.

The rearrangement links TRBV10-3 to TRBJ1-1, with TRBD1 as a possible D gene (5 bases). CDR3 size: 13 residues. CDR1 is ENHRY, CDR2 SYGVKD, per germline. Trimming left V 6 bases short and J 5 bases short, with 13 bases between. The CDR3, as DNA: TGTGCCATCAGCCAGGGTGGGGATACTGAAGCTTTCTTT. Translating it yields CAISQGGDTEAFF.

The chain carries TRBV28 and TRBJ2-7; a weak D match, TRBD1 (5 bases). Trimming removed 3 bases at V and 0 bases at J, with 15 bases between. The CDR3 length is 16 residues. Germline lookup yields CDR1 MDHEN and CDR2 SYDVKM. The CDR3: CASSLPLTVSSYEQYF. CDR3 nucleotide sequence: TGTGCCAGCAGTTTGCCCTTGACAGTTAGCTCCTACGAGCAGTACTTC.

The chain combines TRBV6-2 or TRBV6-3 with TRBJ1-5; 7 bases line up with TRBD1. Germline V gives CDR1 MNHEY, CDR2 SVGEGT. The length of the CDR3 is 14 residues. The V gene end was trimmed by 5 bases and the J gene end by 5 bases; junction bases not matched to a gene: 6. CDR3 nucleotides: TGTGCCAGCAGTCAACGACAGGGCCATCAGCCCCAGCATTTT. Translation gives CASSQRQGHQPQHF.

V usage is TRBV10-3 and J usage is TRBJ2-7; 8 bases align to TRBD1. The V and J ends lost 6 bases and 5 bases, in that order; junction bases with no gene match: 6. Germline loops: CDR1 ENHRY, CDR2 SYGVKD. CDR3 length: 13 amino acids. The CDR3 reads CAIRLDREDEQYF. DNA of the CDR3: TGTGCCATCAGATTGGACAGGGAAGACGAGCAGTACTTC.

The chain employs TRBV28 and TRBJ2-5; 12 bases agree with TRBD2. V dropped 2 bases and J dropped 5; count of bases not matched to a gene: 3. The CDR3 has 15 amino acids. Germline V gene lookup returns CDR1 MDHEN and CDR2 SYDVKM. The CDR3 region is CASSLLTSGSETQYF. The CDR3 bases are TGTGCCAGCAGTTTACTGACTAGCGGGAGTGAGACCCAGTACTTC.

The J gene is TRBJ1-6, the V gene TRBV27; 8 bases match TRBD1. Unmatched junction bases numbered 11, after V lost 2 bases and J lost 8 bases. Germline-derived CDR1 and CDR2 are MNHEY and SMNVEV (reference sequence). The CDR3 is made up of 17 amino acids. The CDR3 reads CASSLRLPGQVDSPLHF. As DNA, the CDR3 is TGTGCCAGCAGTTTAAGACTACCGGGACAGGTAGATTCACCCCTCCACTTT.

This clone appeared a few times. The junction departs from the called germline gene at one end, perhaps through a read error. This CDR3 reads CASSENIGELFF. DNA for the CDR3: TGCGCCAGCAGCGAAAACATCGGGGAGCTGTTTTTT. The chain recombines TRBV4-1 with TRBJ2-2; no reliable D call. In germline, CDR1 is MGHRA, CDR2 YSYEKL. The CDR3 contains 12 residues.